In this sample, the clone carrying this T cell receptor beta chain turned up many times. The data were obtained in a study of T cells after yellow fever vaccination. Synthesis of TCR cDNA relied on 5'RACE template switching, which attached a universal primer site and UMIs. TCRdb fed the 5' RACE reads into MiXCR, producing one record per CDR3 protein. The sample has more than 250,000 distinct CDR3 sequences, around 6.8% seen once; the top ten hold about 18%. The CDR3 extends over 15 amino acids. Germline V CDR1 and CDR2: ENHRY, SYGVKD. V shed 5 bases and J 1 base; nucleotides not matched to a gene: 3. J is TRBJ2-2 and V is TRBV10-3, with 8 bases that match TRBD2. The clonotype originates from a man aged 18 to 29 who received the YFV17D yellow fever vaccine. The sequencing here drew on PBMCs, taken roughly seven weeks after the first yellow fever vaccination. DNA for the CDR3: TGTGCCATCAGTTCCAGCGGGAGGAACACCGGGGAGCTGTTTTTT. Its translation: CAISSSGRNTGELFF.